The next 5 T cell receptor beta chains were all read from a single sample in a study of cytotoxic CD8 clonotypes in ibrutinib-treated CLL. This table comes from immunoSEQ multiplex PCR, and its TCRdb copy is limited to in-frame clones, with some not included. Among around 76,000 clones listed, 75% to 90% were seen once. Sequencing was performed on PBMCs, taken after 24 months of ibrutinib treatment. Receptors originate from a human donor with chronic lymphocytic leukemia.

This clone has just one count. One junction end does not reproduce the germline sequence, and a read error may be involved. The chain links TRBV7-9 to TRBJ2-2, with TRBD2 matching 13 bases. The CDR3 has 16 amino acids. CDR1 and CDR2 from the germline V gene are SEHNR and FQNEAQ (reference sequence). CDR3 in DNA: TGTGCCAGCACTGGACTAGCGGGAGATCCCACCGAGGAGCTGTTTTTT. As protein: CASTGLAGDPTEELFF. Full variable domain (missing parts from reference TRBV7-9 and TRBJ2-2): DTGVSQNPRHKITKRGQNVTFRCDPISEHNRLYWYRQTLGQGPEFLTYFQNEAQLEKSRLLSDRFSAERPKGSFSTLEIQRTEQGDSAMYLCASTGLAGDPTEELFFGEGSRLTVL.

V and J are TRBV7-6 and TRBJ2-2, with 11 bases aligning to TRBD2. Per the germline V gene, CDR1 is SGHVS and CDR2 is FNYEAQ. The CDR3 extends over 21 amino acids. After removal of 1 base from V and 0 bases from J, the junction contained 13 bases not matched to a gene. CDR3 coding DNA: TGTGCCAGCAGCTTAGTCCTAAGTCTACTAGCGGGAGACGCGAACACCGGGGAGCTGTTTTTT. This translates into CASSLVLSLLAGDANTGELFF. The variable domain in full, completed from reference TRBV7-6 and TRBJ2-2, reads GAGVSQSPRYKVTKRGQDVALRCDPISGHVSLYWYRQALGQGPEFLTYFNYEAQQDKSGLPNDRFSAERPEGSISTLTIQRTEQRDSAMYRCASSLVLSLLAGDANTGELFFGEGSRLTVL.

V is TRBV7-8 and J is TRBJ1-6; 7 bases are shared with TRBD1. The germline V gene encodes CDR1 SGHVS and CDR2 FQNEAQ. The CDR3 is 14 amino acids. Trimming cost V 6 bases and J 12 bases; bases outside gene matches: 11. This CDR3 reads CASRKGLGGEPLHF. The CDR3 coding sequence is TGTGCCAGCAGGAAAGGGTTAGGGGGCGAACCCCTCCACTTT.

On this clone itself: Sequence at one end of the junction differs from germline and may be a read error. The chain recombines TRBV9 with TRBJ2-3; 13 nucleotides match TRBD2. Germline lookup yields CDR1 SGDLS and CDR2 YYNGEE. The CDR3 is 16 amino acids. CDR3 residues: CASSARTSGSIDTQYF. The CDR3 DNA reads TGTGCCAGCAGCGCAAGGACTAGCGGGAGCATAGATACGCAGTATTTT.

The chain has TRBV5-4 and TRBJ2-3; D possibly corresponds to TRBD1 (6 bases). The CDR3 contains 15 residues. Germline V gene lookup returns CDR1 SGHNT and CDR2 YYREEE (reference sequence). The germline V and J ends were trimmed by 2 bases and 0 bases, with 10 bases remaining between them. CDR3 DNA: TGTGCCAGCAGCTTCAGGGGTCCCAGCACAGATACGCAGTATTTT. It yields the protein CASSFRGPSTDTQYF.